Described below is a single T cell receptor beta chain sequence and its context. This sample is drawn from a study of shared clonotypes between healthy human individuals. Each subset's genomic DNA was split evenly across several immunoSEQ plates. The table came from immunoSEQ multiplex PCR; TCRdb's copy has only in-frame clones and leaves some out. Seen here are roughly 480,000 clones, roughly 85% observed once, and the top ten hold less than 15%. This CDR3 comprises 16 residues. The trim removed 0 bases at V and 3 bases at J, leaving 8 bases unmatched. The germline gives CDR1 SGHRS, CDR2 YFSETQ. This TCR was sampled from a woman aged 40 to 49 in good health. Some clones in this sample may be carry-over from other donors' samples. The chain carries TRBV5-1 and TRBJ2-7, with 8 positions matching TRBD1. Sequencing input: PBMCs. CDR3 DNA sequence: TGCGCCAGCAGCTTGGGCGGACAGGGACGGAGCTACGAGCAGTACTTC. It is translated as CASSLGGQGRSYEQYF.